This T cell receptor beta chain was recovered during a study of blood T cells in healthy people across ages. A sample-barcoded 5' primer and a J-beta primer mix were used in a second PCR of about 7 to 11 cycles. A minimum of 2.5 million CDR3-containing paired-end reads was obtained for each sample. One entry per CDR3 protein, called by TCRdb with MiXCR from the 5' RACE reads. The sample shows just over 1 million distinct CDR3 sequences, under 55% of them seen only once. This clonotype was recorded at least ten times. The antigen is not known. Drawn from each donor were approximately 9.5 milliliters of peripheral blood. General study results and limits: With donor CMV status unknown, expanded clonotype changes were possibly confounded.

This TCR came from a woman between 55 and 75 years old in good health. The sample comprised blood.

The CDR3 DNA is TGTGCCAGCAGTTATTCACAGGGGAACACTGAAGCTTTCTTT. Its translation is CASSYSQGNTEAFF. The chain has TRBV6-2 or TRBV6-3 and TRBJ1-1, with D possibly TRBD1 on 6 matching bases. CDR3 length: 14 residues. Germline CDR1 is MNHEY and CDR2 is SVGEGT. The V end was cut by 3 bases, the J end by 1 base, with 9 bases between.